The clone carrying this T cell receptor beta chain was picked up a small number of times. The antigen is unknown. V shed 7 bases and J 3 bases; nucleotides not matched to a gene: 8. Germline CDR1 SQVTM, CDR2 ANQGSEA. The length of the CDR3 is 13 residues. A process of 5'RACE template switching, which added a universal primer site and UMIs, was used to make TCR cDNA. Each CDR3 protein is one row after TCRdb ran MiXCR on the 5' RACE reads. The sample contains about 150,000 distinct CDR3 sequences, approximately 6.2% of which appear only once. The data were taken from a study of T cells after yellow fever vaccination. Points from the study as a whole: Overall, a small share of clonotypes was seen in both CD4 and CD8 compartments. In post-booster samples, most primary-vaccination clones reappeared (approximately 95% CD4, roughly 90% CD8). FACS-sorted repertoires could harbor abundant contaminating bulk-population clonotypes.

The clonotype originates from a man between 18 and 29 years old who received the YFV17D yellow fever vaccine. The chain combines TRBV29-1 with TRBJ1-2; 7 nucleotides agree with TRBD1. The sequences come from CD4+ T cells sorted from PBMCs, collected on the day of the first yellow fever vaccination. CDR3 DNA sequence: TGCAGCGCCTCTCAGGGGGAGGACTATGGCTACACCTTC. Translated, it gives CSASQGEDYGYTF.